The 9 T cell receptor beta chains presented below share a single source sample, sequenced in a study of beta chain features in type 1 diabetes. Expressed TCRB transcripts got sequenced, as all isolated RNA was reverse transcribed. Assay used: immunoSEQ multiplex PCR; TCRdb lists only in-frame clones, some missing. The data contain just over 450,000 clones, approximately 28% of them singletons. The sequencing sample was made of naive CD4+ T cells from blood. The source of these receptors is a man aged 18 to 30 in good health.

This rearrangement joins TRBV6-6 to TRBJ2-7; 7 nucleotides agree with TRBD2. V was clipped by 0 bases and J by 7 bases; unmatched bases: 3. The germline V gene encodes CDR1 MNHNY and CDR2 SVGAGI (reference sequence). The CDR3 has 13 amino acids. The CDR3 here is CASSYSLGGEQYF. The CDR3 DNA sequence: TGTGCCAGCAGTTACTCCCTGGGAGGGGAGCAGTACTTC.

The chain is built from TRBV5-1 and TRBJ2-2, with D unclear. Germline lookup yields CDR1 SGHRS and CDR2 YFSETQ. The CDR3 totals 15 residues. Trimming cost V 1 base and J 5 bases, with 12 bases left between them. The CDR3 is CASSLSGPRTGELFF. The CDR3 DNA is TGCGCCAGCAGCTTGTCCGGACCAAGAACCGGGGAGCTGTTTTTT.

The genes are TRBV5-1 and TRBJ2-7, with TRBD1 matching 7 bases. This CDR3 is built from 17 residues. The trim removed 4 bases at V and 2 bases at J, leaving 15 bases unmatched. Germline V gives CDR1 SGHRS, CDR2 YFSETQ. CDR3 DNA sequence: TGCGCCAGCAGCCGAGGAGGAAAGGGACAGCCGACCTACGAGCAGTACTTC. Its translation: CASSRGGKGQPTYEQYF.

The rearrangement uses TRBV28 and TRBJ2-7, with 9 bases fitting TRBD1. V lost 6 bases and J lost 5; bases outside the gene matches: 11. The CDR3 has 15 residues. Germline V CDR1 and CDR2: MDHEN, SYDVKM. CDR3 residues: CASSPPGQGLHEQYF. The CDR3 nucleotides are TGTGCCAGCAGCCCCCCGGGACAGGGCCTCCACGAGCAGTACTTC.

This clone turned up a few times. J is TRBJ2-3 and V is TRBV7-3, with D possibly called TRBD1 or TRBD2 (7 bases each). The CDR3 covers 15 residues. Germline CDR1 and CDR2: SGHTA and FQGTGA. V lost 1 base, J lost 3 bases, and 11 bases lay in between. The CDR3 is CASSLSQGGTDTQYF. The CDR3 DNA sequence: TGTGCCAGCAGCTTAAGCCAGGGGGGGACAGATACGCAGTATTTT. Full variable domain (outside the CDR3, taken from reference TRBV7-3 and TRBJ2-3): GAGVSQTPSNKVTEKGKYVELRCDPISGHTALYWYRQSLGQGPEFLIYFQGTGAADDSGLPNDRFFAVRPEGSVSTLKIQRTERGDSAVYLCASSLSQGGTDTQYFGPGTRLTVL.

The chain carries TRBV4-1 and TRBJ2-5; TRBD2 aligns across 11 bases. Germline V lookup: CDR1 MGHRA, CDR2 YSYEKL. The J segment lost 7 bases and the V segment lost 3 bases, leaving 10 bases of the junction unmatched. CDR3 size: 16 residues. The CDR3 DNA follows: TGCGCCAGCAGCCACCCGACTAGCGGGACATGGGCGACCCAGTACTTC. Translated, it gives CASSHPTSGTWATQYF.

The V and J genes are TRBV9 and TRBJ1-2; D remains unclear. The CDR3 is made up of 12 amino acids. V lost 3 bases and J 5 bases, leaving 8 bases between the germline ends. The V gene's germline CDR1 is SGDLS and CDR2 YYNGEE. The CDR3, as DNA: TGTGCCAGCAGCGACCACAAGTATGGCTACACCTTC. Protein: CASSDHKYGYTF.

The chain combines TRBV30 with TRBJ2-6; D might be TRBD2 (5 bases). V shed 2 bases and J shed 1 base, with 12 bases lying between them. The germline V gene has CDR1 GTSNPN and CDR2 SVGIG (reference sequence). The CDR3 runs to 16 residues. CDR3 nucleotides: TGTGCCTGGAGTCTACCCCCGGGGTCTGGGGCCAACGTCCTGACTTTC. It specifies CAWSLPPGSGANVLTF.

This clone was recorded only once. The rearrangement uses TRBV6-6 and TRBJ2-7; possibly TRBD1 for D (5 bases). This CDR3 is 13 amino acids long. V was trimmed by 5 bases and J by 5 bases, leaving 13 bases between them. The germline V gene has CDR1 MNHNY and CDR2 SVGAGI (reference sequence). DNA for the CDR3: TGTGCCAGCAGTCTACCAGGGAAAGACGAGCAGTACTTC. Translated: CASSLPGKDEQYF.